The rows below give T cell receptor beta chains drawn from one sample of a study of technical replicates of blood from several donors. The protocol was immunoSEQ multiplex PCR, while the TCRdb copy is restricted to in-frame clones and leaves out a portion. Of roughly 73,000 clones listed, roughly 93% are singletons. Sequencing input: T cells isolated from PBMCs. The source is a human donor in good health. CDR3s include the opening cysteine and the closing phenylalanine or tryptophan. Each record gives: D gene, V gene, clone size, CDR3 length, J gene, CDR3 DNA, CDR3 protein. D genes are given only for firm matches. A row's size may be missing; if present it is once, few, many or a size class.

d_gene: TRBD2
v_gene: TRBV14
abundance: .
len: 16
j_gene: TRBJ2-2
CDR3nt: TGTGCCAGCAGCCACTTAGCGGGAGGGCCCACCGGGGAGCTGTTTTTT
CDR3aa: CASSHLAGGPTGELFF

d_gene: .
v_gene: TRBV9
abundance: .
len: 15
j_gene: TRBJ2-2
CDR3nt: TGTGCCAGCAGCGGGCAGGGCTGGGGCACCGGGGAGCTGTTTTTT
CDR3aa: CASSGQGWGTGELFF

d_gene: .
v_gene: TRBV5-5
abundance: .
len: 14
j_gene: TRBJ1-1
CDR3nt: TGTGCCAGCAGCCCGGGTCGACCGGGAACTGAAGCTTTCTTT
CDR3aa: CASSPGRPGTEAFF

d_gene: .
v_gene: TRBV5-6
abundance: .
len: 17
j_gene: TRBJ2-7
CDR3nt: TGTGCCAGCAGCTTGGTTCTTTCGGCGAAGGGGCGCTACGAGCAGTACTTC
CDR3aa: CASSLVLSAKGRYEQYF

d_gene: .
v_gene: TRBV7-9
abundance: once
len: 8
j_gene: TRBJ2-5
CDR3nt: TGTGCCAGCACTAGCTCGGACTTC
CDR3aa: CASTSSDF

d_gene: TRBD2
v_gene: TRBV18
abundance: .
len: 16
j_gene: TRBJ2-7
CDR3nt: TGTGCCAGCTCCTTCGGGACTACCCTGAGCTCCTACGAGCAGTACTTC
CDR3aa: CASSFGTTLSSYEQYF

d_gene: .
v_gene: TRBV2
abundance: .
len: 14
j_gene: TRBJ1-4
CDR3nt: TGTGCCAGCAGGTCAGGGTCAGTTGTTGAAAAACTGTTTTTT
CDR3aa: CASRSGSVVEKLFF

d_gene: TRBD1
v_gene: TRBV11-2
abundance: once
len: 12
j_gene: TRBJ2-1
CDR3nt: TGTGCCAGCAGGCAACAGGGGGAAGGGCAGTTCTTC
CDR3aa: CASRQQGEGQFF

d_gene: TRBD1
v_gene: TRBV5-8
abundance: .
len: 13
j_gene: TRBJ1-1
CDR3nt: TGTGCCAGCAGCTTGGACAGGGGCACTGAAGCTTTCTTT
CDR3aa: CASSLDRGTEAFF

d_gene: .
v_gene: TRBV29-1
abundance: .
len: 14
j_gene: TRBJ2-3
CDR3nt: TGCAGCGTTGACCACAGGGCTAGCACAGATACGCAGTATTTT
CDR3aa: CSVDHRASTDTQYF

d_gene: .
v_gene: TRBV10-1
abundance: .
len: 13
j_gene: TRBJ2-2
CDR3nt: TGCGCCAGCAAAGCTGCCCGTGCCGGGGAGCTGTTTTTT
CDR3aa: CASKAARAGELFF

d_gene: TRBD2
v_gene: TRBV4-1
abundance: .
len: 18
j_gene: TRBJ2-3
CDR3nt: TGCGCCAGCAGCCCAGACGCAGGGACTAGCGGGAGACGAGATACGCAGTATTTT
CDR3aa: CASSPDAGTSGRRDTQYF

d_gene: TRBD2
v_gene: TRBV4-2
abundance: .
len: 19
j_gene: TRBJ2-5
CDR3nt: TGTGCCAGCAGCCAAGTCGCCCCTTCTAGCGGGGGGGTCGTGGAGACCCAGTACTTC
CDR3aa: CASSQVAPSSGGVVETQYF

d_gene: .
v_gene: TRBV6-5
abundance: .
len: 14
j_gene: TRBJ2-7
CDR3nt: TGTGCCAGCAGTTACCATCAGCGAGGCCACGAGCAGTACTTC
CDR3aa: CASSYHQRGHEQYF